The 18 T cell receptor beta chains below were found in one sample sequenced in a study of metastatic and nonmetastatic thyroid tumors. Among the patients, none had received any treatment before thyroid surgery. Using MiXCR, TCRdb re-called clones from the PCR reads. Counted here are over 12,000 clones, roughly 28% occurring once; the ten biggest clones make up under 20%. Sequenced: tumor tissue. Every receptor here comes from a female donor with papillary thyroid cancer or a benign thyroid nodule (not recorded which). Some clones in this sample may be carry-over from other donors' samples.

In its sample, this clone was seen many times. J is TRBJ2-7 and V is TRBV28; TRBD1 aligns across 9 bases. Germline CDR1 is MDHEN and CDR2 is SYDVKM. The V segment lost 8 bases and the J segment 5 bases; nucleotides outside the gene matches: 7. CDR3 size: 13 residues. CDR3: CASRDRVSDEQYF. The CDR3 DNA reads TGTGCCAGCCGGGACAGGGTATCGGACGAGCAGTACTTC.

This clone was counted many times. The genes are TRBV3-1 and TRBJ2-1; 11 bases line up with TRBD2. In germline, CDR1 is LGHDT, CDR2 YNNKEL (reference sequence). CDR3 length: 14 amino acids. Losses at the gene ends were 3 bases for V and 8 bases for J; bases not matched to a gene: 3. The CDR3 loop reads CASSQASGRHEQFF. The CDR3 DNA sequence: TGTGCCAGCAGCCAGGCTAGCGGGAGGCATGAGCAGTTCTTC.

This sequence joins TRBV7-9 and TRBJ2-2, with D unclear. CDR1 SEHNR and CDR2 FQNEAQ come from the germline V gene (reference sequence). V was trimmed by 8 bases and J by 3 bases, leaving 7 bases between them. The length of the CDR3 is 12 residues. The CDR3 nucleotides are TGTGCCAGCGAACGGCACACCGGGGAGCTGTTTTTT. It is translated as CASERHTGELFF.

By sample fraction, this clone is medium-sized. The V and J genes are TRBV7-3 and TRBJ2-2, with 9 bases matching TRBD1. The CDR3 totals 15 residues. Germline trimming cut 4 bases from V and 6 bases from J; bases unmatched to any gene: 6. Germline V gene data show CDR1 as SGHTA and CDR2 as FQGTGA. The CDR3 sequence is CASSSGTGMAGELFF. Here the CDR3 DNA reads TGTGCCAGCAGCTCCGGGACAGGGATGGCCGGGGAGCTGTTTTTT.

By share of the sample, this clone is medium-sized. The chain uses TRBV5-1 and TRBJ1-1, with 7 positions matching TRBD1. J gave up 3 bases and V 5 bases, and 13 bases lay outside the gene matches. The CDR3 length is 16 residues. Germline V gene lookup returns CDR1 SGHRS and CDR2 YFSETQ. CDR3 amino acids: CASSWGNRGLDTEAFF. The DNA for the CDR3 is TGCGCCAGCAGTTGGGGTAATAGGGGGCTCGACACTGAAGCTTTCTTT.

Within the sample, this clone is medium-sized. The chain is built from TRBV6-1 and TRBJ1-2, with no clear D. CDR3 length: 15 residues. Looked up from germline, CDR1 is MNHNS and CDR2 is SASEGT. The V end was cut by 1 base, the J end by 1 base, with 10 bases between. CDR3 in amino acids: CASSEGGALNYGYTF. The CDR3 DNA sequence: TGTGCCAGCAGTGAAGGGGGAGCCCTTAACTATGGCTACACCTTC.

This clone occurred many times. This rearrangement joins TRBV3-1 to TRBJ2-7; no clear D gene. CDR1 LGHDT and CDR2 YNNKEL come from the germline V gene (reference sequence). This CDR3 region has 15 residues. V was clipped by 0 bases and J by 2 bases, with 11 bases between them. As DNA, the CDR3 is TGTGCCAGCAGCCAAGAAAGGCACAGCACCTACGAGCAGTACTTC. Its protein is CASSQERHSTYEQYF.

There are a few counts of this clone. In nucleotides, the CDR3 is TGTGCCAGCAGTGAAAGGACCCCTAGCACAGATACGCAGTATTTT. This sequence encodes CASSERTPSTDTQYF. The genes are TRBV2 and TRBJ2-3, with D hard to call. Germline V gives CDR1 SNHLY, CDR2 FYNNEI. The V end lost 2 bases, the J end lost 0 bases, and 9 bases lay between the germline ends. CDR3 length: 15 amino acids.

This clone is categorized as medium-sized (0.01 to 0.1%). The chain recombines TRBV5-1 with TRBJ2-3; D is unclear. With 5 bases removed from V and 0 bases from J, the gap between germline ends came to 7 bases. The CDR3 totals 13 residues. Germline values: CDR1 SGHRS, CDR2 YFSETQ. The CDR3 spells CASSRRSTDTQYF. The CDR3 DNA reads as TGCGCCAGCAGTCGCCGTAGCACAGATACGCAGTATTTT.

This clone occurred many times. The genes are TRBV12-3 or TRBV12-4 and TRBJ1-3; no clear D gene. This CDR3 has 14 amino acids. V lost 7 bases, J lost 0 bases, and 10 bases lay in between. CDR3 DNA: TGTGCCAGCAATCCCCTGAGCTCTGGAAACACCATATATTTT. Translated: CASNPLSSGNTIYF.

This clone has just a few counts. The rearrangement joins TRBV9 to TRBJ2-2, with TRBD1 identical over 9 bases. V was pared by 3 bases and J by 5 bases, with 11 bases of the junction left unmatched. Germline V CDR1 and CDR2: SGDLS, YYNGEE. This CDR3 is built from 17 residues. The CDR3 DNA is TGTGCCAGCAGCGATGTCCTGAGACAGGGGGAAACCGGGGAGCTGTTTTTT. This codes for CASSDVLRQGETGELFF. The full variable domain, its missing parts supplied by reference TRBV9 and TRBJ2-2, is DSGVTQTPKHLITATGQRVTLRCSPRSGDLSVYWYQQSLDQGLQFLIQYYNGEERAKGNILERFSAQQFPDLHSELNLSSLELGDSALYFCASSDVLRQGETGELFFGEGSRLTVL.

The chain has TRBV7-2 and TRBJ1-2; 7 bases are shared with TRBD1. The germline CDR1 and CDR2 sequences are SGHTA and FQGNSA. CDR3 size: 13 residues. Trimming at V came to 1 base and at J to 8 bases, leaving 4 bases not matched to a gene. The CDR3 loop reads CASSLETGSGYTF. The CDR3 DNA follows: TGTGCCAGCAGCTTAGAGACAGGGTCCGGCTACACCTTC.

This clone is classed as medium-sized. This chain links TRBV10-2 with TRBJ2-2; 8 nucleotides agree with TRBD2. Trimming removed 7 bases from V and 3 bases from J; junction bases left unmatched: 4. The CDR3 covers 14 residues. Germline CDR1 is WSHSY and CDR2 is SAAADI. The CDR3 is CASNRAGDTGELFF. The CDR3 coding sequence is TGCGCCAGCAACAGAGCGGGGGACACCGGGGAGCTGTTTTTT.

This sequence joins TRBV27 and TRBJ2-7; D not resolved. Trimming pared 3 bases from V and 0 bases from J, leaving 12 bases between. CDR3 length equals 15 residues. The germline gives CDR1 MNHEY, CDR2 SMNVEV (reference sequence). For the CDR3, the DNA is TGTGCCAGCAGTTTGTTTCCAACTCACTCCTACGAGCAGTACTTC. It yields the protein CASSLFPTHSYEQYF.

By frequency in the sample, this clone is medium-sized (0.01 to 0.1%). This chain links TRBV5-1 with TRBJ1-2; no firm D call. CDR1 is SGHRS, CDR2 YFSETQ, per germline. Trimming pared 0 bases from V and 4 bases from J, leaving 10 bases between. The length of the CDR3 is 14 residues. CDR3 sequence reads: CASSLEADSYGYTF. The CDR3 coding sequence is TGCGCCAGCAGCTTGGAGGCAGATAGCTATGGCTACACCTTC. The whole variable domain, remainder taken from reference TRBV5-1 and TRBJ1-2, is KAGVTQTPRYLIKTRGQQVTLSCSPISGHRSVSWYQQTPGQGLQFLFEYFSETQRNKGNFPGRFSGRQFSNSRSEMNVSTLELGDSALYLCASSLEADSYGYTFGSGTRLTVV.

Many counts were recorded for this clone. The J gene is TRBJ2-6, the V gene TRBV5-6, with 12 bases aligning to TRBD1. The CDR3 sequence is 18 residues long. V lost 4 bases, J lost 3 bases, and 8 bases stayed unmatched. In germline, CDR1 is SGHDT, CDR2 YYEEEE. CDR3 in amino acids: CASSAPGQGARGANVLTF. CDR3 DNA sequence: TGTGCCAGCAGCGCTCCGGGACAGGGGGCGCGTGGGGCCAACGTCCTGACTTTC.

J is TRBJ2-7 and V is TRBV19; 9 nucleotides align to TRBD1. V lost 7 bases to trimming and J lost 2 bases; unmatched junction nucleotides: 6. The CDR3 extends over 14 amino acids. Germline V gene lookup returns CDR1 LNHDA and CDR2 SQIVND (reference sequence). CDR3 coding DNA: TGTGCCAGTAACCCGGGACAGGGACCCTACGAGCAGTACTTC. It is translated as CASNPGQGPYEQYF.

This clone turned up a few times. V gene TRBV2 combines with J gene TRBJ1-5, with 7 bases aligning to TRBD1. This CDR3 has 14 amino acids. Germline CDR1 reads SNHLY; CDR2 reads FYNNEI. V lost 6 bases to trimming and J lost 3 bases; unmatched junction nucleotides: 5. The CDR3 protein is CASSGQAFNQPQHF. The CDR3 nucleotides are TGTGCCAGCAGCGGACAGGCGTTCAATCAGCCCCAGCATTTT.